This TCR beta chain was sequenced in a study of T-cell reconstitution after alpha-beta-depleted transplantation in children (dated by TCRdb to 2016 to 2017). Looking at the study overall: T-cell immune reconstitution after TCRalphabeta/CD19-depleted allogeneic hematopoietic cell transplantation in children was quantitatively tracked in the study by means of TCR repertoire profiling.

The protocol used for the library was PCR. Sequencing was performed on an Illumina HiSeq 2500. TCR library preparation used molecular barcoding, with unique molecular identifiers applied to normalize quantification of the TCRbeta repertoire. In-frame beta chains were kept once TCRdb had trimmed the public reads at Q25 with fastp and called clones with MiXCR. Entries are consolidated by CDR3 protein sequence, retaining the most common genes and DNA. The sample table lists 4,500 to 5,000 distinct CDR3 sequences, 7.3% of them with a count of one. Roughly 1.8% of the sample belongs to the ten largest clones. General study outcomes and caveats: In some patients, high TCRbeta diversity at day 60 was attributed to recipient T cells and intrathymic progenitors that had survived conditioning. About two months after transplant, the apparently early recovery of alphabetaT-cell counts reportedly depended on just several hundred clones that had expanded rapidly and came from non-depleted graft cells. Over the following months the frequencies of hyperexpanded clones went down, and after one year T-cell counts and TCRbeta diversity were mostly credited to newly produced T cells.

From its cysteine to its phenylalanine, the CDR3 spans 17 amino acids. Only the CDR3 region is kept as DNA, spanning 51 bases read in frame from base 1. The germline V end is reduced by 2 bases and the J end by 5 bases; junction bases left unmatched: 12. This clonotype is considered medium-sized (0.01 to 0.1%). This receptor's antigen is unknown. It has no much larger one-base neighbor in the sample; base qualities were not kept. The time point label for this specimen denotes: day 60 (about 2 months) after transplantation. In the paper's terms, the treatment or condition label means: allogeneic hematopoietic cell transplantation with graft depleted of TCRalphabeta T cells and CD19 B cells. TCRalphabeta/CD19-depleted allogeneic hematopoietic cell grafts were given to the transplant recipients, all of whom were children.

The clonotype originates from a boy under two years old who had a stem cell transplant for SCID, so the T cells may come from the graft donor. The specimen was PBMCs, mostly from graft donor cells, collected 60 days after TCRalphabeta/CD19-depleted stem cell transplant. The chain joins TRBV12-3 or TRBV12-4 to TRBJ2-3, with 8 bases matching TRBD1. The bases read TGTGCCAGCAGTTTATTCGTTGTGGGCAGGGGGCGAGATACGCAGTATTTT. Its protein reads: CASSLFVVGRGRDTQYF.